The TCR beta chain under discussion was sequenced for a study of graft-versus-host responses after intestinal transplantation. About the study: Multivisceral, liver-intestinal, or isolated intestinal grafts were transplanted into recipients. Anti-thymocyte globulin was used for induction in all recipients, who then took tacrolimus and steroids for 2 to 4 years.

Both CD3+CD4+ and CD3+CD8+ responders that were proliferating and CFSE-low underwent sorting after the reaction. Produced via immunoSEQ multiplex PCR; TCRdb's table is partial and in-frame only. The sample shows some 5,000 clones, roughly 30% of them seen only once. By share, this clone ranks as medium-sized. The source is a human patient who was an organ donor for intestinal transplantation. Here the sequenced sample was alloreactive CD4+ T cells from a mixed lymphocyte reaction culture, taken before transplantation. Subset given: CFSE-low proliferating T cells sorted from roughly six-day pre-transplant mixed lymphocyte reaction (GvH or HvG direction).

Here the CDR3 DNA reads TGCGCCAGCAGTGAGTCGACTAGCGGCCCCTACAATGAGCAGTTCTTC. Its translation: CASSESTSGPYNEQFF. The V gene is TRBV10-1, the J gene TRBJ2-1; 9 bases match TRBD2. V lost 0 bases to trimming and J lost 2 bases; unmatched junction nucleotides: 2. Germline V gene data show CDR1 as WNHNN and CDR2 as SYGVQD (reference sequence). The CDR3 spans 16 residues.